This T cell receptor (beta chain) was sequenced in a study of OX40 agonist ivuxolimab in advanced cancers. Study information: Age averaged 60 years (range about 23 to 80), and 82.7% were male. There were three patients with partial responses, one having hepatocellular carcinoma and two cutaneous melanoma.

Germline V gene lookup returns CDR1 MNHNY and CDR2 SVGAGI (reference sequence). The CDR3 is 14 amino acids. V lost 2 bases and J lost 6, with 10 bases in between. The protocol was immunoSEQ multiplex PCR, while the TCRdb copy is restricted to in-frame clones and leaves out a portion. The sample has about 80,000 clones, approximately 91% seen once. Cycle 7 day 1, cycle 4 day 1, and baseline were the timepoints at which blood was sampled. The chain is built from TRBV6-6 and TRBJ2-2; D may correspond to TRBD1 or TRBD2 (5 bases each). The sample consisted of CD4+ or CD8+ T cells sorted from blood, taken in a trial of the OX40 agonist ivuxolimab. This receptor was identified in an adult with an advanced solid tumor such as melanoma, head and neck, liver or kidney cancer. CDR3 bases: TGTGCCAGCAGTTACCGAGGGGACGCCGGGGAGCTGTTTTTT. Translating gives CASSYRGDAGELFF.